This TCR beta chain was retrieved from a study of cytomegalovirus exposure and HLA in healthy donors (dated by TCRdb to between 2016 and 2019). As for the study more broadly: In an earlier analysis of fewer than 750 of the donors, about 260 Gb of sequence data and 120 million or so unique TCR beta sequences from roughly 190 million T cells were reported. To predict cytomegalovirus infection status, the study combined high-throughput TCR immunosequencing, statistical association of individual TCRs with disease status, and machine learning. Besides the first cohort of 666 subjects, a separate validation cohort made up of roughly 130 different subjects was used. To study patterns of TCR occurrence, a later analysis re-analyzed previously published TCR beta repertoires from 700 or so donors and added high-resolution HLA genotyping. The study aimed to test whether cataloging public T cell receptors could reveal signatures of past pathogen exposure. Roughly five DR-DQ haplotypes were treated as single units for association and clustering because of strong linkage in the cohort. HLA typing covered class I and class II loci at four-digit resolution. Among under 450 genotyped donors of the cohort, an average of roughly 240,000 unique TCR beta nucleotide sequences were sequenced per donor, 15% to 20% of them non-productive. An earlier analysis of nearly 600 of the donors applied high-throughput TCR beta sequencing to assess whether each TCR beta V gene segment acted as functional or pseudogenic. All discovery cohort repertoires had been generated on a single sequencing platform. A later genetic analysis used genome-wide SNP genotypes for about 55% of the 666 donors, treating that subset as a discovery cohort. Donor age, sex, ethnicity and CMV serostatus were compiled alongside the repertoire data. Roughly 300 gigabases of sequencing data and approximately 93 million unique TCR sequences were included in an early release covering around 650 HLA-typed donors. Rather than drawing on any new phenotypic data, the later analysis identified candidate immune exposures from TCR beta sequences and the way those sequences occurred across donors. Typing coverage varied by locus: about 620-630 donors for A, B, C, DRB1 and DQB1; approximately 500 for DQA1; 606 for DPA1; around 450 for DPB1. The genetic ancestry cluster associated with self-reported Caucasian donors included roughly four fifths of the 398 genotyped donors. The T cell repertoires of under 750 subjects were profiled by immunosequencing and related to cytomegalovirus serostatus.

The germline V gene encodes CDR1 SGDLS and CDR2 YYNGEE. Including the terminal cysteine and phenylalanine, the CDR3 comprises 17 residues. Only the CDR3 DNA stays, 51 bases, in frame from base 1. At the junction V is shortened by 3 bases and J by 0 bases; bases outside the gene matches: 5. To note about this clone: The target of this receptor is not known. No base-level quality is on record; no much larger clone is a single base apart.

In total, 600 or so healthy bone marrow donors made up the cohort. All cohort members were sampled while nominally healthy, although unrecorded immune exposures were likely present. The donor was CMV seropositive and belonged to the group of around 300 seropositive cohort members. A peripheral blood sample was collected from each donor, and TCR beta sequencing was performed on peripheral blood mononuclear cells. Genomic DNA was extracted from the blood cell samples with the Qiagen DNeasy Blood Extraction Kit. The protocol used for the library was the immunoSEQ multiplex PCR assay. For the multiplex PCR, a mixture combining 60 forward primers for TCR Vbeta segments and 13 reverse primers for TCR Jbeta segments was used. The CDR3 region of rearranged TCR beta genes was amplified from genomic DNA with a multiplex PCR assay. Amplified TCR beta libraries were sequenced as 87-base-pair reads on the Illumina HiSeq System. Per the source publication's procedure: In a later analysis, approximately 74 million unique TCR beta chains were counted across the 500 to 850 repertoires, and roughly 10 million of these chains were shared by at least two donors. To remove PCR and sequencing errors, raw reads were error-corrected and collapsed into unique sequences using a nearest-neighbor algorithm that merged closely related sequences. CDR3 sequences were aligned to IMGT reference sequences to assign V, D and J gene segments. Each retained sequence needed at least a six-nucleotide match to both a V gene segment and a J gene segment. A rearrangement counted as productive if the CDR3 had no stop codons and remained in frame with V and J, and every other rearrangement counted as non-productive. Following IMGT convention, CDR3 was defined as the stretch from the second conserved V-encoded cysteine to the conserved J-encoded phenylalanine. The earlier analysis of 587 of the donors excluded any sequence lacking an unambiguous match to a single V gene segment. An earlier analysis of fewer than 750 of the donors called V segments functional above 56.7% productive rearrangements and segregating when the between-donor standard deviation exceeded 5%. A statistical classification framework was developed to diagnose cytomegalovirus status using the catalog of TCR beta chain sequences. In a later analysis, V and J genes were assigned by comparing TCR nucleotide sequences against IMGT/GENE-DB human TR gene sequences. In a later analysis, CDR3 sequences and most-parsimonious VDJ recombination scenarios were assigned using the TCRdist pipeline. In a later analysis, every TCR beta chain was defined by the combination of its CDR3 amino acid sequence and its V-gene family, and reads without a unique V-gene family were dropped. As a way to deal with suspected cross-contamination and a sequencing artifact, a later analysis dropped approximately 570 nucleotide sequences that were highly shared and had low generation probability. A later analysis calculated a clonal expansion index for each public chain from normalized within-repertoire ranks of inferred template counts. In a later analysis, generation probabilities were computed using a VDJ recombination model fitted to out-of-frame rearrangements, and the results were checked against IGoR. Hypergeometric tests were used in a later analysis to score TCR-TCR, TCR-HLA and TCR-CMV co-occurrence, with a repertoire-size bias correction applied to the TCR pairs. To estimate false discovery rates, a later analysis permuted the HLA or CMV assignments 20 times. A later analysis grouped co-occurring TCRs with DBSCAN, adding TCRdist sequence similarity when clustering within HLA-allele-positive subsets. Repertoires with fewer than 30,000 or more than 120,000 public chains, plus five repertoires with anomalous nucleotide sharing, were excluded from co-occurrence clustering. What TCRdb holds here is the immuneACCESS table cut down to in-frame rearrangements. Part of the clones is not present; checked against another copy, under half of the missing clones reflect an unresolved V gene, and the others are unexplained. For V, J and clone size, that table is used; D and trimming come from the DNA. A total of some 100,000 clones appear in this sample, 60% to 80% of them only once. Together, the top ten hold about 16% of the sample.

Findings and caveats that apply to the study as a whole: The authors suggested that the approach could potentially be extended to other disease states and immunological phenotypes. A further reported finding was that TCR beta sequences accurately predicted the HLA-A and HLA-B alleles for most subjects in the first cohort. Because the 87-base-pair reads could not distinguish some IMGT-functional V segments, including TRBV6-2 and TRBV6-3, those segments were excluded. For the cohort, immune exposure information was limited to CMV serostatus. Compared with the approximately 670-donor mean, donors in an Asian-associated ancestry cluster had fewer N-insertions in productive TCRs, according to a later genetic analysis. In a later analysis, most CMV-associated TCR beta chains were found to appear HLA-restricted, with HLA associations seemingly driven largely by CMV exposure. The earlier analysis of about 600 of the donors excluded approximately 15 rarely observed V segments, including chromosome 9 orphons, because counts were too low. Across donors, most TCR sequences were observed very rarely, whereas some public TCRs were present in many individuals. In a later analysis, several top co-occurrence clusters were reported to appear linked to parvovirus B19, influenza, CMV and Epstein-Barr virus. Roughly uniform sequencing depth across donors was assumed in presence/absence analyses, although this assumption may not hold. An earlier analysis of 450 to 750 of the donors showed that most TCR beta V segments appeared in productive rearrangements either about 87% or about 30% of the time, which broadly matched IMGT annotations. In vitro tests confirmed that a few of the cytomegalovirus-associated TCR beta chains recognize cytomegalovirus antigens. Correlated functional status among segregating V segments might be attributable to linkage disequilibrium, but an unknown experimental factor could not be ruled out. In both the original and validation cohorts, the classifier was reported to diagnose cytomegalovirus status with high specificity and sensitivity. A later genetic analysis associated a missense DCLRE1C variant with V-gene and J-gene trimming of TCR beta chains, and an independent cohort replicated the association. Because HLA typing was unavailable for some donors at each locus, only the typed subset was used in association tests. A later analysis found that TCR association rates varied across HLA loci, with DRB1 alleles showing the most associated TCRs and HLA-C alleles the fewest. Assigning TCR associations to individual alleles was difficult when HLA alleles, especially DR and DQ, strongly co-occurred. In a later analysis, HLA-associated TCR beta chains were found to be more clonally expanded and to have lower generation probabilities than equally common non-associated chains. The sequencing pipeline was judged likely to have produced a cluster of highly shared sequence variants as a technical artifact. In the study, some 160 TCR beta chains were listed as associated with cytomegalovirus. The cohort was sequenced for TCR beta chains only, and without alpha or paired-chain data the features that could be detected were limited. A later analysis associated roughly 17,000 TCR beta sequences with specific HLA alleles at a false discovery rate of 0.05.

Sequences were obtained from PBMCs. The clonotype was recovered from a man between 45 and 60 years old in good health and CMV-seropositive. The chain is encoded by TRBV9 joined to TRBJ2-2, and TRBD2 aligns with 10 junction nucleotides. The CDR3 reads as follows: CASSAGLATANTGELFF. The DNA sequence is as follows: TGTGCCAGCAGCGCGGGACTAGCGACCGCGAACACCGGGGAGCTGTTTTTT.